The present TCR beta chain was sequenced within a study of cytomegalovirus exposure and HLA in healthy donors (dated by TCRdb to between 2016 and 2019). Study-wide context: An earlier analysis of some 500 of the donors reported 276 Gb of sequence data and roughly 110 million unique TCR beta sequences from about 180 million T cells. Donor age, sex, ethnicity and CMV serostatus were compiled alongside the repertoire data. Every repertoire in the discovery cohort had been generated on one and the same sequencing platform. An early release that covered about 600 HLA-typed donors contained around 300 gigabases of sequencing data and tens of millions of unique TCR sequences. An earlier analysis of 587 of the donors applied high-throughput TCR beta sequencing to assess whether each TCR beta V gene segment acted as functional or pseudogenic. Besides the first cohort of under 700 subjects, a separate validation cohort made up of 120 different subjects was used. Among over 350 genotyped donors of the cohort, an average of about 240,000 unique TCR beta nucleotide sequences were sequenced per donor, around 20% of them non-productive. Rather than using new phenotypic data, the later analysis identified candidate immune exposures from TCR beta sequences and from how often those sequences occurred across donors. The study combined high-throughput TCR immunosequencing, statistical association of individual TCRs with disease status, and machine learning to predict cytomegalovirus infection status. A later genetic analysis took genome-wide SNP genotypes for about 65% of the 666 donors and used that subset as a discovery cohort. The number of typed donors differed by locus: 629-630 for A, B, C, DRB1 and DQB1; some 500 for DQA1; 606 for DPA1; and roughly 490 for DPB1. Four to six DR-DQ haplotypes were handled as single units for association and clustering, since linkage in the cohort was strong. HLA typing covered class I and class II loci at four-digit resolution. Of the roughly 400 genotyped donors, approximately 80% fell in the genetic ancestry cluster associated with self-reported Caucasian donors. To study patterns of TCR occurrence, a later analysis re-analyzed previously published TCR beta repertoires from around 660 donors and added high-resolution HLA genotyping. Using immunosequencing, the study profiled T cell repertoires from some 670 subjects and related those repertoires to cytomegalovirus serostatus. The study aimed to test whether signatures of past pathogen exposure could be identified by cataloging public T cell receptors.

V is pared back by 0 bases and J by 5 bases, with 27 bases lying between the germline termini. The CDR3 goes from the cysteine to the phenylalanine over 20 residues. The CDR3 DNA has 60 bases and is translated from base 1. CDR1 SGHRS and CDR2 YFSETQ were looked up in the germline V gene. Results and caveats for the whole study, not just this receptor: In a later analysis, HLA-associated TCR beta chains were found to be more clonally expanded and to have lower generation probabilities than equally common non-associated chains. Immune exposure information for the cohort was limited to CMV serostatus. According to a later genetic analysis, donors in an Asian-associated ancestry cluster had fewer N-insertions in productive TCRs than the approximately 650-donor mean. A later genetic analysis associated a missense DCLRE1C variant with V-gene and J-gene trimming of TCR beta chains, and an independent cohort replicated the association. In vitro tests confirmed that a few of the cytomegalovirus-associated TCR beta chains recognize cytomegalovirus antigens. Across donors, most TCR sequences were observed very rarely, whereas some public TCRs were present in many individuals. The authors suggested that the approach could potentially be extended to other disease states and immunological phenotypes. The classifier was reported to diagnose cytomegalovirus status with high specificity and sensitivity in both the original cohort and the validation cohort. A cluster of highly shared sequence variants was judged likely to represent a technical artifact of the sequencing pipeline. In a later analysis, several top co-occurrence clusters were reported to appear linked to parvovirus B19, influenza, CMV and Epstein-Barr virus. Specific HLA alleles were associated with 15,000 to 20,000 TCR beta sequences at a false discovery rate of 0.05 in a later analysis. A further reported finding was that TCR beta sequences accurately predicted the HLA-A and HLA-B alleles for most subjects in the first cohort. Some IMGT-functional V segments, including TRBV6-2 and TRBV6-3, could not be told apart with the 87-base-pair reads, so those segments were excluded. In a later analysis, most CMV-associated TCR beta chains were found to appear HLA-restricted, with HLA associations seemingly driven largely by CMV exposure. Strong co-occurrence of HLA alleles, especially DR and DQ, made assigning TCR associations to individual alleles difficult. In the study, roughly 160 TCR beta chains were listed as associated with cytomegalovirus. This cohort had only TCR beta chains sequenced, and the lack of alpha or paired-chain data limited which features could be detected. In a later analysis, the rate of TCR association differed among HLA loci, with DRB1 alleles having the most associated TCRs and HLA-C alleles having the fewest. Because counts were too low, around 18 rarely observed V segments, including chromosome 9 orphons, were left out of the earlier analysis of 587 of the donors. Because HLA typing was unavailable for some donors at each locus, only the typed subset was used in association tests. An earlier analysis of several hundred of the donors showed that most TCR beta V segments appeared in productive rearrangements either about 87% or about 30% of the time, which broadly matched IMGT annotations. Correlated functional status among segregating V segments might be attributable to linkage disequilibrium, but an unknown experimental factor could not be ruled out. Presence/absence analyses assumed roughly uniform sequencing depth across donors, an assumption that may not hold.

The cohort comprised fewer than 700 healthy bone marrow donors. All cohort members were sampled while nominally healthy, although unrecorded immune exposures were likely present. The donor was CMV seropositive and belonged to the group of 250 to 300 seropositive cohort members. Each donor provided a peripheral blood sample, and peripheral blood mononuclear cells were used for TCR beta sequencing. The Qiagen DNeasy Blood Extraction Kit was used to extract genomic DNA from the blood cell samples. Turning to this clone: Its antigen is unknown. Base-call qualities are not available, and no considerably larger clone is one nucleotide away.

The library relied on the immunoSEQ multiplex PCR assay. The multiplex PCR relied on a mix of 60 forward primers for TCR Vbeta segments and 13 reverse primers for TCR Jbeta segments. The CDR3 region of rearranged TCR beta genes was amplified from genomic DNA by a multiplex PCR assay. On the Illumina HiSeq System, the amplified TCR beta libraries were sequenced as 87-base-pair reads. In the original analysis: A later analysis counted around 72 million unique TCR beta chains across the approximately 700 repertoires, and 10 million to 12 million of these chains were shared by at least two donors. Raw reads were error-corrected and collapsed into unique sequences with a nearest-neighbor algorithm that merged closely related sequences to remove PCR and sequencing errors. Alignment of CDR3 sequences to IMGT reference sequences was used to assign V, D and J gene segments. For a sequence to be retained, a match of at least six nucleotides to both a V gene segment and a J gene segment was required. A rearrangement counted as productive if the CDR3 had no stop codons and remained in frame with V and J, and every other rearrangement counted as non-productive. Following IMGT convention, CDR3 was defined as the stretch from the second conserved V-encoded cysteine to the conserved J-encoded phenylalanine. The earlier analysis of about 570 of the donors excluded any sequence lacking an unambiguous match to a single V gene segment. In an earlier analysis of more than 500 of the donors, a V segment was called functional when productive rearrangements were above 56.7%, and segregating when the standard deviation between donors exceeded 5%. A statistical classification framework was built for diagnosing cytomegalovirus status from the catalog of TCR beta chain sequences. V and J gene assignment, in a later analysis, came from comparing TCR nucleotide sequences with IMGT/GENE-DB human TR gene sequences. A later analysis assigned CDR3 sequences and most-parsimonious VDJ recombination scenarios with the TCRdist pipeline. In a later analysis, every TCR beta chain was defined by the combination of its CDR3 amino acid sequence and its V-gene family, and reads without a unique V-gene family were dropped. In a later analysis, 500 to 700 highly shared, low-generation-probability nucleotide sequences were removed to address suspected cross-contamination and a sequencing artifact. For each public chain, a later analysis derived a clonal expansion index from normalized ranks of inferred template counts within each repertoire. Generation probabilities in a later analysis came from a VDJ recombination model fitted to out-of-frame rearrangements, and those results were checked against IGoR. In a later analysis, hypergeometric tests were used to score TCR-TCR, TCR-HLA and TCR-CMV co-occurrence, with a repertoire-size bias correction applied to TCR pairs. In a later analysis, false discovery rates were estimated by permuting HLA or CMV assignments 20 times. In a later analysis, co-occurring TCRs were grouped with DBSCAN, and TCRdist sequence similarity was added when clustering was performed within HLA-allele-positive subsets. For co-occurrence clustering, repertoires with fewer than 30,000 or more than 120,000 public chains were excluded, along with a handful of repertoires with anomalous nucleotide sharing. Here the immuneACCESS table is served through TCRdb, limited to in-frame sequences with V and J called. Missing clones are a known gap in these copies; in checked studies unresolved V genes cover under half, and the rest lacks a known reason. V and J calls and clone size are copied from that table; D and trimming were computed from the DNA. Here the sample has roughly 80,000 clones; 62% occur a single time. 3.5% to 4.5% of the sample comes from the top ten.

The sequencing input was PBMCs. This chain joins TRBV5-1 to TRBJ2-1; the D gene cannot be named for sure. This TCR derives from a male donor in good health and CMV-seropositive. The CDR3 is CASSLDGRRPTKSYDNEQFF. The nucleotide sequence reads TGCGCCAGCAGCTTGGACGGTCGGCGTCCCACTAAATCCTACGACAATGAGCAGTTCTTC.